The T cell receptor beta chain described here comes from a study of shared clonotypes between healthy human individuals. Germline lookup yields CDR1 SEHNR and CDR2 FQNEAQ (reference sequence). The CDR3 is made up of 14 amino acids. The ends were cut back, 0 bases at V and 4 bases at J, with 9 bases in the middle. Produced via immunoSEQ multiplex PCR; TCRdb's table is partial and in-frame only. The sample includes millions of clones, over 85% of them seen just once. Positive CCR7 selection of CD45RO-negative cells yielded the naive CD8 cells, and terminally differentiated effector memory CD45RA+ cells were excluded. This clone occurred once.

The sequence was obtained from a man aged 18 to 30 in good health. This rearrangement joins TRBV7-9 to TRBJ1-1; D might be TRBD1 (6 bases). Material: naive CD8+ T cells sorted from blood. The CDR3 region is CASSLAGGGTEAFF. CDR3 coding DNA: TGTGCCAGCAGCTTAGCGGGAGGGGGCACTGAAGCTTTCTTT.